The 24 T cell receptor beta chains presented below share a single source sample, sequenced in a study of sequential checkpoint blockade in melanoma. Sequenced by immunoSEQ multiplex PCR; TCRdb stores in-frame clones only, minus some. The table records some 20,000 clones, around 88% of them present only once. Noted treatment: randomized to nivolumab then ipilimumab (arm A) or the reverse (arm B). Sequenced material: CD8+ T cells sorted from blood (inferred from file names), taken from a patient given nivolumab and ipilimumab in sequence. Every receptor here comes from a human donor with melanoma.

The CDR3 DNA is TGTGCCAGCAGCCAAGAACAGGGGGCTGGGGCCAACGTCCTGACTTTC. The encoded protein is CASSQEQGAGANVLTF. The chain combines TRBV4-2 with TRBJ2-6; 8 nucleotides line up with TRBD1. Looked up from germline, CDR1 is LGHNA and CDR2 is YNFKEQ. This CDR3 comprises 16 residues. The J segment lost 2 bases and the V segment lost 0 bases, leaving 0 bases of the junction unmatched.

This clone was picked up a small number of times. The chain links TRBV14 to TRBJ2-1; the match to TRBD1 covers 10 bases. J was trimmed by 8 bases and V by 3 bases; bases with no gene match: 1. The CDR3 has 13 residues. CDR1 and CDR2 (germline): SGHDN, FVKESK. The CDR3 sequence is CASSQGTGDEQFF. The CDR3 DNA reads as TGTGCCAGCAGCCAGGGGACAGGGGATGAGCAGTTCTTC. The full variable domain, completed using reference TRBV14 and TRBJ2-1, is EAGVTQFPSHSVIEKGQTVTLRCDPISGHDNLYWYRRVMGKEIKFLLHFVKESKQDESGMPNNRFLAERTGGTYSTLKVQPAELEDSGVYFCASSQGTGDEQFFGPGTRLTVL.

A few counts support this clone. V gene TRBV19 combines with J gene TRBJ1-5; D gene ambiguous. Trimming removed 6 bases from V and 2 bases from J, with 5 bases in between. The CDR3 covers 12 residues. Germline V gene data show CDR1 as LNHDA and CDR2 as SQIVND (reference sequence). In DNA, the CDR3 is TGTGCCAGTAGACTCGGCAATCAGCCCCAGCATTTT. Protein: CASRLGNQPQHF. Drawing the rest from reference TRBV19 and TRBJ1-5, the complete variable domain is DGGITQSPKYLFRKEGQNVTLSCEQNLNHDAMYWYRQDPGQGLRLIYYSQIVNDFQKGDIAEGYSVSREKKESFPLTVTSAQKNPTAFYLCASRLGNQPQHFGDGTRLSIL.

The chain carries TRBV28 and TRBJ2-5; TRBD2 agrees at 7 bases. The end of the DNA fits TRBJ2-7 better, so the J call may be wrong. Per the germline V gene, CDR1 is MDHEN and CDR2 is SYDVKM. The CDR3 is made up of 14 amino acids. In DNA, the CDR3 is TGTGCCAGCAGTTTCTCTCGCGGGGGATACGAGCAGTACTTC. Protein: CASSFSRGGYEQYF.

The chain recombines TRBV7-9 with TRBJ2-7, with D tentatively TRBD1 (6 bases). V lost 5 bases, J lost 4 bases, and 24 bases lay in between. This CDR3 comprises 17 residues. Germline V gene lookup returns CDR1 SEHNR and CDR2 FQNEAQ (reference sequence). In nucleotides, the CDR3 is TGTGCCAGCAGCCCCGTTGCCCCAGGGGCCGTGATTTACGAGCAGTACTTC. The encoded protein is CASSPVAPGAVIYEQYF. Combining the CDR3 with reference TRBV7-9 and TRBJ2-7 gives the whole variable domain DTGVSQNPRHKITKRGQNVTFRCDPISEHNRLYWYRQTLGQGPEFLTYFQNEAQLEKSRLLSDRFSAERPKGSFSTLEIQRTEQGDSAMYLCASSPVAPGAVIYEQYFGPGTRLTVT.

The V call is TRBV19, the J call TRBJ1-5, with no clear D. The length of the CDR3 is 13 residues. CDR1 LNHDA and CDR2 SQIVND come from the germline V gene (reference sequence). The V gene lost 4 bases and the J gene lost 6 bases, with 10 bases spanning the gap. The CDR3 is CASSTPIGQPQHF. The CDR3 coding sequence is TGTGCCAGTAGTACCCCCATCGGTCAGCCCCAGCATTTT. The full variable domain, rest sourced from reference TRBV19 and TRBJ1-5, is DGGITQSPKYLFRKEGQNVTLSCEQNLNHDAMYWYRQDPGQGLRLIYYSQIVNDFQKGDIAEGYSVSREKKESFPLTVTSAQKNPTAFYLCASSTPIGQPQHFGDGTRLSIL.

To note about this clone: The junction differs from germline at one of its ends, possibly a read error. The V call is TRBV6-1, the J call TRBJ1-5; weak D call: TRBD1 (5 bases). Germline loops: CDR1 MNHNS, CDR2 SASEGT. CDR3 length: 16 amino acids. CDR3 amino acids: CASSEALVGRKQPQHF. The CDR3 nucleotides read TGTGCCAGCAGTGAAGCGTTAGTGGGGCGCAAGCAGCCCCAGCATTTT.

The chain is built from TRBV7-8 and TRBJ1-5; D not resolved. Germline CDR1 reads SGHVS; CDR2 reads FQNEAQ. The CDR3 spans 13 residues. Trimming stripped 5 bases from V and 4 bases from J, with 9 bases between. The CDR3 region has the DNA TGTGCCAGCAGCCCGCCAGAAAATCAGCCCCAGCATTTT. Encoded protein: CASSPPENQPQHF.

The V and J genes are TRBV21-1 and TRBJ2-3; the table's D call TRBD1 went unverified against the DNA. TRBV21-1 is a pseudogene locus. The CDR3 is 13 residues long. CDR3 amino acids: CASSKAQADTQYF. The CDR3 nucleotides are TGTGCCAGCAGCAAAGCCCAGGCAGATACGCAGTATTTT.

The chain combines TRBV27 with TRBJ2-5, with 8 nucleotides matching TRBD1. V trimming: 2 bases; J trimming: 3 bases; junction bases outside the gene matches: 2. The CDR3 has 14 residues. CDR1 is MNHEY, CDR2 SMNVEV, per germline (reference sequence). The chain's CDR3 is CASSLIQGEETQYF. The CDR3 DNA follows: TGTGCCAGCAGTTTAATACAGGGGGAAGAGACCCAGTACTTC.

This rearrangement joins TRBV27 to TRBJ2-1; 11 positions match TRBD2. Germline assignment: CDR1 MNHEY and CDR2 SMNVEV (reference sequence). This CDR3 contains 16 residues. V shed 7 bases and J 8 bases; nucleotides not matched to a gene: 13. The CDR3 reads CASTPLLAGGPHEQFF. The CDR3 nucleotides are TGTGCCAGCACCCCCCTCCTAGCGGGGGGCCCCCATGAGCAGTTCTTC.

The chain couples TRBV29-1 to TRBJ2-4; 9 positions match TRBD2. The germline CDR1 and CDR2 sequences are SQVTM and ANQGSEA. J gave up 6 bases and V 4 bases, and 13 bases lay outside the gene matches. This CDR3 spans 16 amino acids. The CDR3 is CSVVGGGAFLGNIQYF. CDR3 nucleotide sequence: TGCAGCGTTGTGGGCGGGGGGGCATTCCTGGGAAACATTCAGTACTTC.

The rearrangement joins TRBV7-8 to TRBJ2-1; 7 positions agree with TRBD1. CDR3 length: 15 residues. J was trimmed by 2 bases and V by 3 bases; bases with no gene match: 4. Germline V gene lookup returns CDR1 SGHVS and CDR2 FQNEAQ. DNA of the CDR3: TGTGCCAGCAGCTTCTCCCAGGGGGCCTACAATGAGCAGTTCTTC. This codes for CASSFSQGAYNEQFF.

The rearrangement links TRBV9 to TRBJ2-1, with 12 nucleotides matching TRBD2. CDR3 size: 14 residues. Germline-derived CDR1 and CDR2 are SGDLS and YYNGEE. The ends lost 7 bases at V and 7 bases at J; junction bases unmatched: 6. CDR3 DNA sequence: TGTGCCAGCGCGTTACTAGCGGGAGGTAATGAGCAGTTCTTC. Encoded protein: CASALLAGGNEQFF.

The chain combines TRBV9 with TRBJ2-1; weak D call: TRBD1 (6 bases). Deletions cut 0 bases from V and 4 bases from J, with 11 bases between. CDR1 is SGDLS, CDR2 YYNGEE, per germline. The length of the CDR3 is 15 residues. CDR3 in DNA: TGTGCCAGCAGCGTAGACAGGGCGGGTTACAATGAGCAGTTCTTC. Encoded protein: CASSVDRAGYNEQFF.

Comment on this clone: The junction departs from germline at one end; a sequencing error may be responsible. The rearrangement links TRBV15 to TRBJ2-1; 7 positions agree with TRBD2. Germline assignment: CDR1 LNHNV and CDR2 YYDKDF (reference sequence). The CDR3 spans 17 residues. For the CDR3, the DNA is TGTGCCACCAGCGGAGATGTTGGAGCGGGGCTCTACAATGAGCAGTTCTTC. Its translation: CATSGDVGAGLYNEQFF.

This clone was found a few times. The chain is built from TRBV19 and TRBJ1-2; D ambiguous. This CDR3 is 13 amino acids long. Germline CDR1 is LNHDA and CDR2 is SQIVND (reference sequence). V was pared by 1 base and J by 4 bases, with 7 bases between. DNA of the CDR3: TGTGCCAGTAGTATAGCCACAACCTATGGCTACACCTTC. The encoded protein is CASSIATTYGYTF.

V gene TRBV4-1 combines with J gene TRBJ1-1, with TRBD1 matching over 7 bases. The trim removed 3 bases at V and 5 bases at J, leaving 3 bases unmatched. Germline V gene lookup returns CDR1 MGHRA and CDR2 YSYEKL. This CDR3 is 13 amino acids long. The DNA of the CDR3 is TGCGCCAGCAGCCATGACAGGGAAACTGAAGCTTTCTTT. Translated: CASSHDRETEAFF.

The chain carries TRBV4-1 and TRBJ2-1; 13 bases line up with TRBD2. V gave up 3 bases and J gave up 3 bases; unmatched junction bases: 8. The CDR3 is 18 amino acids. Germline V CDR1 and CDR2: MGHRA, YSYEKL. CDR3 sequence reads: CASSQTRLAGGLYNEQFF. CDR3 nucleotide sequence: TGCGCCAGCAGCCAGACAAGACTAGCGGGAGGCCTCTACAATGAGCAGTTCTTC.

The chain links TRBV6-6 to TRBJ2-1; the D gene is possibly TRBD2 (5 bases). The germline V and J ends were trimmed by 2 bases and 6 bases, with 17 bases remaining between them. The CDR3 has 16 residues. Germline V gives CDR1 MNHNY, CDR2 SVGAGI (reference sequence). In DNA, the CDR3 is TGTGCCAGCAGTTACACCTTTGAGGGAGTCCTCAATGAGCAGTTCTTC. This encodes CASSYTFEGVLNEQFF.

This chain connects TRBV6-4 to TRBJ1-5; no clear D. Trimming cost V 5 bases and J 2 bases, with 13 bases left between them. This CDR3 has 15 residues. CDR1 and CDR2 (germline): MRHNA, SNTAGT. DNA of the CDR3: TGTGCCAGCAGTCCCGACCCAGGCGGCAATCAGCCCCAGCATTTT. It encodes CASSPDPGGNQPQHF.

This chain joins TRBV6-5 and TRBJ1-2; TRBD1 matches 12 bases. The CDR3 loop spans 15 amino acids. The germline CDR1 and CDR2 sequences are MNHEY and SVGAGI. The J segment lost 8 bases and the V segment lost 0 bases, leaving 4 bases of the junction unmatched. DNA of the CDR3: TGTGCCAGCAGTTACTCGGGACAGGGGGCGCGGGGCTACACCTTC. It is translated as CASSYSGQGARGYTF.

The V and J genes are TRBV11-3 and TRBJ1-5; D unresolved. The V end lost 9 bases, the J end lost 4 bases, and 19 bases lay between the germline ends. There are 15 residues in the CDR3. The germline CDR1 and CDR2 sequences are SGHNT and YENEEA. CDR3 protein: CASVVWPVGNQPQHF. The CDR3 nucleotides read TGTGCCAGTGTTGTCTGGCCAGTCGGGAATCAGCCCCAGCATTTT.

The chain uses TRBV27 and TRBJ2-1, with 14 bases lining up with TRBD2. The V gene's germline CDR1 is MNHEY and CDR2 SMNVEV (reference sequence). CDR3 length: 17 residues. Trimming removed 5 bases from V and 8 bases from J; junction bases left unmatched: 11. CDR3 nucleotides: TGTGCCAGCAGTACCATTTTGGGACTAGCGGGGGCGGATGAGCAGTTCTTC. This codes for CASSTILGLAGADEQFF.